This T cell receptor (beta chain) was identified in a study of blood T cell repertoires in COVID-19. At the level of the study: Donors in the United States, Italy and Spain gave samples during acute or convalescent COVID-19.

Participants spanned ages roughly 18 to 90 years and resided in some 22 US areas. Recovered status in Cohort 3 required two negative PCRs, clearance, or symptom resolution. This clone came up a few times. This CDR3 comprises 16 residues. V was shortened by 0 bases and J by 7 bases, with 15 bases between the two germline ends. Germline V gene lookup returns CDR1 SGHTA and CDR2 FQGNSA. The repertoire was sequenced with immunoSEQ multiplex PCR; TCRdb's copy has only in-frame clones and lacks some. Found here are a few hundred thousand clones, around 85% of them singletons; the top ten hold roughly 20%. The sample comprised PBMCs or T cells enriched from blood (not recorded which). V usage is TRBV7-2 and J usage is TRBJ1-4, with D maybe TRBD1 (6 bases). This sequence originates from a man aged 35 to 55 who had recovered from COVID-19. CDR3 region: CASSLAPGGAGEKLFF. The DNA of the CDR3 is TGTGCCAGCAGCTTAGCCCCTGGGGGGGCGGGTGAAAAACTGTTTTTT.